This T cell receptor beta chain was recorded in a study of T cell responses to AZD1222 COVID-19 vaccine. After removal of 4 bases from V and 3 bases from J, the junction contained 9 bases not matched to a gene. Germline loops: CDR1 MNHEY, CDR2 SVGAGI. The CDR3 extends over 15 amino acids. The assay was immunoSEQ multiplex PCR, and TCRdb's table has in-frame clones only and misses some. The repertoire holds approximately 61,000 clones, with roughly four fifths as singletons. Sequenced here: peripheral blood, sampled 28 days after the second AZD1222 dose. The chain joins TRBV6-5 to TRBJ2-7; 7 nucleotides align to TRBD1. The receptor was isolated from an adult who received the AZD1222 COVID-19 vaccine. The CDR3 DNA reads TGTGCCAGCAGTTGGCGGACAGGCGGCAGCTACGAGCAGTACTTC. The encoded protein is CASSWRTGGSYEQYF.